This T cell receptor beta chain was captured by sequencing in a study of blood T cell repertoires in COVID-19. V shed 3 bases and J 8 bases; nucleotides not matched to a gene: 7. Germline CDR1 KGHSH, CDR2 LQKENI. This CDR3 has 15 amino acids. TCRdb's table, derived via immunoSEQ multiplex PCR, lists solely in-frame clones and lacks some. This table has about 180,000 clones, more than 75% appearing once. The sequenced sample consisted of PBMCs or T cells enriched from blood (not recorded which). V is TRBV18 and J is TRBJ1-6; the match to TRBD1 covers 7 bases. The clonotype was recovered from a human donor with acute COVID-19. The donor label of this sample is uncertain. The CDR3 region has the DNA TGTGCCAGCTCACCTGGGACAGTTAATCATTCACCCCTCCACTTT. Amino acids: CASSPGTVNHSPLHF.